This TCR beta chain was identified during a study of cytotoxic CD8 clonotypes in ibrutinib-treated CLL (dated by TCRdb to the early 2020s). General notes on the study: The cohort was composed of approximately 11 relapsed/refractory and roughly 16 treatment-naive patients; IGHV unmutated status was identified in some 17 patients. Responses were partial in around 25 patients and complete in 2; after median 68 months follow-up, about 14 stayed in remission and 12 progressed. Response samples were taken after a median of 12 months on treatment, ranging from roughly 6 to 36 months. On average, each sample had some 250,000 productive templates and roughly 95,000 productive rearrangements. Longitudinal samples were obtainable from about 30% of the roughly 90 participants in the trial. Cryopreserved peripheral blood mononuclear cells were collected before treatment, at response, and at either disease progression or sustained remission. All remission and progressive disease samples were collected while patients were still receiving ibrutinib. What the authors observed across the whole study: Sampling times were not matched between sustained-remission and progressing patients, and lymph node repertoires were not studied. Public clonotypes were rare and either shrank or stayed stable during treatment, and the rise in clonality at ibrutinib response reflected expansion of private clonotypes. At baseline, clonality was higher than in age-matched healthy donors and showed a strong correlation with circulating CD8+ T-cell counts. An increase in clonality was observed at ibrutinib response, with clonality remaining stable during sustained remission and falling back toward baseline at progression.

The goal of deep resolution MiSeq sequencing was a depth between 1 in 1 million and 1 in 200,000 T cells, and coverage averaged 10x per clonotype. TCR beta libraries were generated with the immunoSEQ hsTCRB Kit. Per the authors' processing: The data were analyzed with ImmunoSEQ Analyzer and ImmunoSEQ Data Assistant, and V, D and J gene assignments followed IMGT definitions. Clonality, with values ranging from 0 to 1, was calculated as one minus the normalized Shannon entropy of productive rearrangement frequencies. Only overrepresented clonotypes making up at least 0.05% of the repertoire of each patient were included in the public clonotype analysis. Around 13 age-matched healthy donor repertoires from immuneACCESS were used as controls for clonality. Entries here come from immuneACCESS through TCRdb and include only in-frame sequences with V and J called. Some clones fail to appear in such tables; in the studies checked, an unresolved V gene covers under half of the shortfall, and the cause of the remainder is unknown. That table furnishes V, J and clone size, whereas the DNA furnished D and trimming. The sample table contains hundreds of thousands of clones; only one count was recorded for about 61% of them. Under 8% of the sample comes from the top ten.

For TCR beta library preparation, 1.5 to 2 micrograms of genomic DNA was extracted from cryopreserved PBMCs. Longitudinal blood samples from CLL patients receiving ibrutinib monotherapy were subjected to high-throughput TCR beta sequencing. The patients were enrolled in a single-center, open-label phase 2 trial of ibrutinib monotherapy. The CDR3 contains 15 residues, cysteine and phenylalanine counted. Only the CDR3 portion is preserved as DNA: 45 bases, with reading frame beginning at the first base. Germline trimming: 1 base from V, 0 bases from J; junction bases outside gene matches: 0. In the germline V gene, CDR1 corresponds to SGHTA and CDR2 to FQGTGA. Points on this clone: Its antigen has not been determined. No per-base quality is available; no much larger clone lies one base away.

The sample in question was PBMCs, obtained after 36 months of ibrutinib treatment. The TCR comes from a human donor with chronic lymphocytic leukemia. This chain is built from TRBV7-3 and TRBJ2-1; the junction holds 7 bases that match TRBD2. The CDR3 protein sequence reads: CASSLIAGSYNEQFF. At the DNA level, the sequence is TGTGCCAGCAGCTTAATAGCGGGCTCCTACAATGAGCAGTTCTTC.